This TCR beta chain appears in the sequencing data of a study of CD8 T cells in ankylosing spondylitis. Broader study findings: Roughly eight highly homologous variants formed a TCR beta motif that appeared characteristic of ankylosing spondylitis blood.

Trimming cost V 2 bases and J 1 base; bases outside gene matches: 0. This CDR3 comprises 15 residues. CDR1 MNHEY and CDR2 SVGAGI come from the germline V gene. TCRdb used MiXCR to reprocess the 5' RACE reads, holding one entry per CDR3 protein. The table lists 30,000 to 45,000 distinct CDR3 sequences, approximately 6% of them singletons. This clonotype was found many times. What it binds is unknown. The clonotype was recovered from a male donor with ankylosing spondylitis or in good health (not recorded which). This chain connects TRBV6-5 to TRBJ1-5; 9 bases map to TRBD1. Sequenced sample: blood, either unsorted or a sorted T cell fraction (not recorded which). The CDR3 region is CASSYGTGSNQPQHF. As DNA, the CDR3 is TGTGCCAGCAGTTACGGGACAGGGAGCAATCAGCCCCAGCATTTT.